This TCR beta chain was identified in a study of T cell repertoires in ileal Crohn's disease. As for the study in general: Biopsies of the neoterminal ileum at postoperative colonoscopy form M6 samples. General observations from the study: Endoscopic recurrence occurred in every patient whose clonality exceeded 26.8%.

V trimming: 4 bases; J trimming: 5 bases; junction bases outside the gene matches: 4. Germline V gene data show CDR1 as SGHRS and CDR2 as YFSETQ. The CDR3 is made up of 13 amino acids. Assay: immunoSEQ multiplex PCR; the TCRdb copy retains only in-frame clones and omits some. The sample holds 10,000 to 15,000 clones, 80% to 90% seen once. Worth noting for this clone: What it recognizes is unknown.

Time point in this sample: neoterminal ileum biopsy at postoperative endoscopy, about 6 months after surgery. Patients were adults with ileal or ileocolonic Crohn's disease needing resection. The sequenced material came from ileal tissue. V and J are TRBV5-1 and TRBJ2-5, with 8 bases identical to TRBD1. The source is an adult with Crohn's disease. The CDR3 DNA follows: TGCGCCAGCAGCCAGGGACAGGCGGAGACCCAGTACTTC. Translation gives CASSQGQAETQYF.